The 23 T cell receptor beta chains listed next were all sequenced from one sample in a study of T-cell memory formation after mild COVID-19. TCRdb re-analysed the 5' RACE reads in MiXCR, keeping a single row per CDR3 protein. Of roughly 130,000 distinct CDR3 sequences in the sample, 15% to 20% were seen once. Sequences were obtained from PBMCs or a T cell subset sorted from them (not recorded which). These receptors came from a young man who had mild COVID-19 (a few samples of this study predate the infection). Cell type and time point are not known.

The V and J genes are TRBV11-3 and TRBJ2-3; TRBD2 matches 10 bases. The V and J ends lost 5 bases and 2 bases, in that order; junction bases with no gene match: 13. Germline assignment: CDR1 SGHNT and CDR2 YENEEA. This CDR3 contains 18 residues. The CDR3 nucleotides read TGTGCCAGCAGCCGGGGGAGCGGGGGGGCGACTTCCACAGATACGCAGTATTTT. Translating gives CASSRGSGGATSTDTQYF.

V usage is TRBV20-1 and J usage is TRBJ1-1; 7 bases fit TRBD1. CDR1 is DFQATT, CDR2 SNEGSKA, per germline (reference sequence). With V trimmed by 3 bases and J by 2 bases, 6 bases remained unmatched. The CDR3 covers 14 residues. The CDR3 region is CSARPGGINTEAFF. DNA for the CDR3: TGCAGTGCTAGGCCAGGGGGGATCAACACTGAAGCTTTCTTT.

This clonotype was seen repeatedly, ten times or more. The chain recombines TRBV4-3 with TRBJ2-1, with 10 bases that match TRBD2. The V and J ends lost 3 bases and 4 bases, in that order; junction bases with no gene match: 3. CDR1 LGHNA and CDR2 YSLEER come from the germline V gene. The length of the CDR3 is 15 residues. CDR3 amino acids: CASSQLAGEYNEQFF. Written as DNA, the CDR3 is TGCGCCAGCAGCCAGCTAGCGGGGGAATACAATGAGCAGTTCTTC.

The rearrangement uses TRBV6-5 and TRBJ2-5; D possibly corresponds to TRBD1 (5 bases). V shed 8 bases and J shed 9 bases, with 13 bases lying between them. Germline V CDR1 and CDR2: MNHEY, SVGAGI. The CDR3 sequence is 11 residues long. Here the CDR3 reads CASFSGMSQYF. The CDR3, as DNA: TGTGCCAGCTTTTCAGGGATGTCCCAGTACTTC.

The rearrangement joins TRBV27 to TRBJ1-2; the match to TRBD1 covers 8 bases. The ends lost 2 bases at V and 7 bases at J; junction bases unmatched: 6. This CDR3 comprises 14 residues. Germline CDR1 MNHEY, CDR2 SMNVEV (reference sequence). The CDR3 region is CASSLDRGLGGYTF. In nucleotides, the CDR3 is TGTGCCAGCAGTTTAGACAGGGGCTTGGGTGGCTACACCTTC.

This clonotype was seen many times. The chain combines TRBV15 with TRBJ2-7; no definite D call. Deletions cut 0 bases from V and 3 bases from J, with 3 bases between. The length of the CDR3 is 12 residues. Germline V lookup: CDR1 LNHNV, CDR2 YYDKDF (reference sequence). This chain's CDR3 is CATSRDRYEQYF. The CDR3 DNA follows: TGTGCCACCAGCAGAGATCGCTACGAGCAGTACTTC.

The CDR3: CASRRGVPNTKYNEQFF. The CDR3, as DNA: TGTGCCAGCAGGAGAGGGGTCCCAAACACGAAGTACAATGAGCAGTTCTTC. This chain links TRBV3-1 with TRBJ2-1, with D perhaps assigned TRBD1 or TRBD2 (5 bases each). Trimming removed 6 bases from V and 4 bases from J, with 22 bases in between. The CDR3 is 17 residues long. Germline V CDR1 and CDR2: LGHDT, YNNKEL (reference sequence).

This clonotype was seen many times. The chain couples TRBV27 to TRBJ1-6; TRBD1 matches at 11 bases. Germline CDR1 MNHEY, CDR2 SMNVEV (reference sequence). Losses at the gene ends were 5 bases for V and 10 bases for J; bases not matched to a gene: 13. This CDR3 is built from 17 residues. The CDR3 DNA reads TGTGCCAGCAGTCCGGACAGGGGGCGCGGAGGCTTGTCACCCCTCCACTTT. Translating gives CASSPDRGRGGLSPLHF.

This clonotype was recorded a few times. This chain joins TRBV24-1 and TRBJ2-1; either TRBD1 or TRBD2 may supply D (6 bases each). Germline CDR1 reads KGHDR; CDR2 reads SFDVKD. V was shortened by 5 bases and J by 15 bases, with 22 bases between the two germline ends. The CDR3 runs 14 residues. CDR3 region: CATSGGDRDIPPFF. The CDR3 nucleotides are TGTGCCACCAGTGGGGGGGACCGGGACATCCCCCCGTTCTTC.

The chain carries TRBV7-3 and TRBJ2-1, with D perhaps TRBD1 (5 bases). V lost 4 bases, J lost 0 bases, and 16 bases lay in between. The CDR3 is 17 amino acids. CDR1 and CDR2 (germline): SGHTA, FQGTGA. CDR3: CASSSQGGQSSYNEQFF. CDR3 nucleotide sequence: TGTGCCAGCAGCTCGCAGGGTGGGCAGAGCTCCTACAATGAGCAGTTCTTC.

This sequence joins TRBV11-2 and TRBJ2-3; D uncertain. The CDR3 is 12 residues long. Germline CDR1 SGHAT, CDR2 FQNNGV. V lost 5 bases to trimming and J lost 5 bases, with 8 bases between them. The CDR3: CASSLLVDTQYF. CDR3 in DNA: TGTGCCAGCAGCCTCCTAGTAGATACGCAGTATTTT.

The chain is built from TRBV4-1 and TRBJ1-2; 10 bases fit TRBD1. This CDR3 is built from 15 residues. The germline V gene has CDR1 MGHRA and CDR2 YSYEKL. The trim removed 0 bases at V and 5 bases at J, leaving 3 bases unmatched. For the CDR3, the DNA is TGCGCCAGCAGCCAAGACTGGACAGGGGGGTATGGCTACACCTTC. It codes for CASSQDWTGGYGYTF.

CDR3 in DNA: TGTGCCAGCAGGCCCGCCTCTAGCGGGGGGCTTCACAATGAGCAGTTCTTC. This codes for CASRPASSGGLHNEQFF. The chain employs TRBV2 and TRBJ2-1, with 11 bases identical to TRBD2. Germline V CDR1 and CDR2: SNHLY, FYNNEI. The CDR3 loop spans 17 amino acids. Losses at the gene ends were 6 bases for V and 5 bases for J; bases not matched to a gene: 12.

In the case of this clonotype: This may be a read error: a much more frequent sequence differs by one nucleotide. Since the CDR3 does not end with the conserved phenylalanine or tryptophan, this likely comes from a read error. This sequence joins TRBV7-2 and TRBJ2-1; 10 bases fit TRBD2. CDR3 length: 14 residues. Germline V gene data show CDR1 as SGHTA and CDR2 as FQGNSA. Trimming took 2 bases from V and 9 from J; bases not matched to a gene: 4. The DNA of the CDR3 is TGTGCCAGCAGCTTACCCCCTAGCGGGGGTGAGCAGTTCATC. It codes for CASSLPPSGGEQFI.

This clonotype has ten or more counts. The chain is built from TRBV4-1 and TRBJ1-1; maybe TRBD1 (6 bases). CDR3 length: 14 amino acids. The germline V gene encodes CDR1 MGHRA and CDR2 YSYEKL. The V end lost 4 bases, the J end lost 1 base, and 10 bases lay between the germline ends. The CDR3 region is CASSPETGNTEAFF. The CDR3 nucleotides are TGCGCCAGCAGCCCAGAGACAGGGAACACTGAAGCTTTCTTT.

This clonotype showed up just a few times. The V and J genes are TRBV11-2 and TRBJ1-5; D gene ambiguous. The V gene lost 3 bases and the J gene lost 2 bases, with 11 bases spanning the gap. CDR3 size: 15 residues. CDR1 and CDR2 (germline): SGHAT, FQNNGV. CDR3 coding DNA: TGTGCCAGCAGCTTGAATCCGAATCGCAATCAGCCCCAGCATTTT. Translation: CASSLNPNRNQPQHF.

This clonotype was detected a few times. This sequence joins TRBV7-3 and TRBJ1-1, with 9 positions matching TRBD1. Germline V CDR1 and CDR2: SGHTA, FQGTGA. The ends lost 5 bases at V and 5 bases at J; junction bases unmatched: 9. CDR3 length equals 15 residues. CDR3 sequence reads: CASSPGPGQGTEAFF. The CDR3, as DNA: TGTGCCAGCAGCCCAGGGCCGGGACAGGGAACTGAAGCTTTCTTT.

Written as DNA, the CDR3 is TGTGCCAGCAGTTTAAGCGCAGGGCATGGCTACACCTTC. It translates to CASSLSAGHGYTF. V and J are TRBV27 and TRBJ1-2; D possibly corresponds to TRBD1 (5 bases). V was trimmed by 2 bases and J by 6 bases, leaving 10 bases between them. The CDR3 is 13 amino acids. Germline V gene sequence: CDR1 MNHEY, CDR2 SMNVEV (reference sequence).

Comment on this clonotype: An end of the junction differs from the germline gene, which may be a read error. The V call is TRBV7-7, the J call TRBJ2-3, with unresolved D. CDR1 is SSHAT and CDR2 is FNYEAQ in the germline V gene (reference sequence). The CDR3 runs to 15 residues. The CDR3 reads CASSLGSVLTDTQYF. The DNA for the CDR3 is TGTGCTAGCAGCTTGGGGTCCGTGCTCACAGATACGCAGTATTTT.

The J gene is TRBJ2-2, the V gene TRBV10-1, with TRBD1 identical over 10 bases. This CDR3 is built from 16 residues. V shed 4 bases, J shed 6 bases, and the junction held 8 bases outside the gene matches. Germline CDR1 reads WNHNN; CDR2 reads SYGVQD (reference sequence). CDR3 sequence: CASSGTTGGLAGELFF. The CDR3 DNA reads TGCGCCAGCAGTGGGACGACAGGGGGCCTCGCCGGGGAGCTGTTTTTT.

This CDR3 reads CSASVEGITQYF. The CDR3 region has the DNA TGCAGTGCTAGCGTGGAGGGGATTACGCAGTATTTT. The chain is built from TRBV20-1 and TRBJ2-3; D possibly corresponds to TRBD2 (6 bases). This CDR3 spans 12 amino acids. Germline CDR1 is DFQATT and CDR2 is SNEGSKA (reference sequence). V was cut by 3 bases and J by 8 bases, with 12 bases left in between.

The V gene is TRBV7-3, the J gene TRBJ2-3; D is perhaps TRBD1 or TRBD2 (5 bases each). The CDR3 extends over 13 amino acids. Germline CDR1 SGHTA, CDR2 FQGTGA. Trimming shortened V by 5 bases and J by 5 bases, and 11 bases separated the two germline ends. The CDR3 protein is CASSMRGGDTQYF. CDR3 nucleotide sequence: TGTGCCAGCAGCATGAGGGGCGGAGATACGCAGTATTTT.

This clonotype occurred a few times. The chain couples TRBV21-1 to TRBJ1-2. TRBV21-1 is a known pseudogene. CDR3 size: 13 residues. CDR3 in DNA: TGTGCCAGCAGCAACCAAGCTAACTATGGCTACACCTTC. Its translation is CASSNQANYGYTF.